This record concerns one T cell receptor (beta chain) sequence. This clonotype has ten or more counts. No cognate antigen has been identified for it. The record has no base qualities; no much larger clone is one base away. V is reduced by 6 bases and J by 1 base, leaving a spacing of 15 bases between them. CDR1 and CDR2, looked up from the germline V gene, are MNHEY and SVGEGT. The CDR3 has 15 amino acids, counting the end cysteine and phenylalanine. Here the CDR3 DNA is all that survives: 45 bases in frame from base 1. This specimen belongs to a study of T cells in Graves' hyperthyroidism and ophthalmopathy (dated by TCRdb to the late 2010s). Turning to the overall study: Peripheral blood samples were taken at initial diagnosis, before any treatment was given. To identify distinguishing TCR V-J signatures, a discovery cohort of 95 to 100 patients was used, comprising roughly 45 with Graves' ophthalmopathy and under 60 with stable Graves' hyperthyroidism. Whether ophthalmopathy could be predicted prospectively was tested in an independent validation cohort made up of approximately 19 hyperthyroidism patients plus 17 patients who later progressed to ophthalmopathy. The approximately 90 discovery patients were divided at random into training and test sets in a 7:3 ratio. In addition, the study compared T-cell repertoires in thyroid tissue and in blood from roughly six Graves' hyperthyroidism patients. Once sampling was done, hyperthyroidism patients were given methimazole at a starting dose of 30 mg daily, whereas ophthalmopathy patients were given high-dose intravenous methylprednisolone. According to the paper, TCR Vbeta CDR3 sequencing was carried out on 120 to 150 peripheral blood samples, which came from over 40 ophthalmopathy, around 75 hyperthyroidism and 17 progressor patients. Summary of the overall study and its limitations: No statistical method was used to set the sample size in advance, and investigators knew the group allocation. Most expanded thyroid clonotypes (frequency above 0.001) were also detected in blood, suggesting blood repertoires may reflect thyroid immune responses. In validation, progression to ophthalmopathy was predicted by the model with 65% to 71% sensitivity and roughly 76% specificity, a median of about 6.4 months before onset. In cross-validation, a model built on a 13 V-J signature told ophthalmopathy apart from stable hyperthyroidism with over 85% sensitivity and about 81% specificity, and in testing the same model reached 80%/75%.

A patient counted as having stable Graves' hyperthyroidism if no progression to ophthalmopathy occurred over 18 months of follow-up. The hyperthyroidism patients were between 18 and 65 years old and newly diagnosed, with a disease duration of less than 2 months. Exclusion was applied to patients with uncontrolled infections, other autoimmune diseases, pregnancy or lactation. Clinical symptoms, serum thyroxine and TRAb, thyroid ultrasound, and orbital computed tomography formed the basis for the diagnoses. Ficoll-Paque density gradient centrifugation was used to isolate PBMCs from about 10 ml of fresh peripheral blood. Total RNA was extracted with Trizol reagent, and quality was checked on an Agilent 2100 Bioanalyzer. The TCR beta CDR3 regions were amplified from the RNA transcripts. The first round of RT-PCR for the TCR CDR3 was performed with the HTBI primer set and the Qiagen OneStep RT-PCR kit. Libraries were constructed in a second round of multiplex PCR, after which size selection and purification were performed. Sequencing of the libraries was done on an Illumina HiSeq2000 using paired-end 100 bp reads. The study's own analysis went as follows. SOAPnuke was used to process the raw data, removing reads that contained adapters or uncalled bases, had a mean Phred below 15, or lacked an exact match to the constant primer or identifier. High-quality paired reads were merged with COPE v1.2.5, and unique nucleotide sequences were defined as clonotypes. MiTCR v1.1 was used to align the clonotypes against IMGT TRBV, TRBD and TRBJ reference segments. Only V-J combinations with frequency above 0.0001, covering about 99% of repertoires, were analysed. The TCS score was defined as F50 (clonal expansion) divided by E x V (chaos), with BLOSUM62-based TCRdist calculated between CDR3 peptides within each V-J. Welch's t-statistics and random forest reduced 500 to 550 V-J features to about 13, which were used in a naive Bayes classifier (R e1071). In-frame beta chains were kept once TCRdb had trimmed the public reads at Q25 with fastp and called clones with MiXCR. Under each unique CDR3 protein, matching rows form one entry showing the most common genes and DNA. The V and J calls were not made by the authors but by TCRdb's processing. Counted in this sample were about 380,000 distinct CDR3 sequences; about 15% of them appeared once. The ten largest clones add up to more than 9.5% of the sample.

Sequencing was carried out using blood. The clonotype originates from an older woman with Graves' hyperthyroidism. The rearranged segments are TRBV6-2 or TRBV6-3 and TRBJ1-1, and TRBD1 may be the D gene, going by 6 matching bases. In nucleotide form, the sequence is TGTGCCAGCAGACACAGGGAACGTAGGAACACTGAAGCTTTCTTT. Its protein reads: CASRHRERRNTEAFF.